This T cell receptor beta chain stems from a study of shared clonotypes between healthy human individuals. The test was conducted at deep level. Profiling relied on immunoSEQ multiplex PCR, and the TCRdb table lists in-frame clones only, not all of them. The sample gives under 2.5 million clones, less than 95% of which show up once; 0.37% is in the top ten. Broader study findings: Shared across a handful of donors were around 5% of the naive CD4 clonotypes.

Details on this clone: Its specificity is not known.

V dropped 2 bases and J dropped 4; count of bases not matched to a gene: 4. The CDR3 extends over 14 amino acids. CDR1 MDHEN and CDR2 SYDVKM come from the germline V gene. This chain connects TRBV28 to TRBJ1-1, with 7 nucleotides matching TRBD1. The material sequenced was naive CD4+ T cells from PBMCs. Subset: CD45RA+ positively selected. This receptor was taken from a man between 18 and 29 years old in good health. Some clones in this sample may be carry-over from other donors' samples. CDR3 sequence: CASSLKGAGTEAFF. In nucleotides, the CDR3 is TGTGCCAGCAGTTTAAAGGGGGCTGGCACTGAAGCTTTCTTT.